This T cell receptor (beta chain) was recovered during a study of cytomegalovirus exposure and HLA in healthy donors. Study background: Around 86 million unique TCRs, all from HLA-typed donors, were included in an early release of the data.

CDR3 length: 15 residues. Germline V CDR1 and CDR2: MGHRA, YSYEKL. V shed 3 bases and J 3 bases; nucleotides not matched to a gene: 7. Primers: 60 Vbeta forward and 13 Jbeta reverse. Assay used: immunoSEQ multiplex PCR; TCRdb lists only in-frame clones, some missing. The sample has approximately 150,000 clones, 65% to 85% seen once. Of note for this clone: Its cognate antigen is unknown.

Study observations and caveats: An analysis that was carried out later associated 16,000 or so TCR beta sequences with HLA alleles at 0.05 false discovery rate.

This chain links TRBV4-1 with TRBJ2-7, with 8 bases lining up with TRBD1. Source material: PBMCs. The origin of this receptor is a woman between 40 and 50 years old in good health and CMV-seropositive. CDR3 residues: CASSQSGQASYEQYF. Here the CDR3 DNA reads TGCGCCAGCAGCCAGTCGGGACAGGCAAGCTACGAGCAGTACTTC.